This TCR beta chain came from a study of blood T cell repertoires in COVID-19 (dated by TCRdb to 2019 to 2021). Describing the broader study: Samples covering the acute and convalescent phases of COVID-19 were provided by collaborators in the United States, Italy and Spain. Where HLA class I and class II types were available, the types were taken from metadata supplied by the sample provider, not from assay-based typing. The samples were drawn from two sources: the first 160 participants of the ongoing ImmuneRACE study, and 1,200 or so subjects contributed by 6 global collaborators. A freely available public database, intended as a resource for researchers studying the immune response to SARS-CoV-2, is where the repertoires were released. Subjects who had been exposed to COVID-19, were actively infected with it, or had recovered from it provided the deeply sampled blood TCRbeta repertoires that made up the dataset. Nearly every sample came with metadata listing a de-identified subject ID, COVID-19 status, age in years and sex. The material from the prospective study consisted of cDNA or gDNA derived from T cells, B-cell-depleted T cells, or PBMCs. Here is what the overall study found, with its caveats: How much clinical and demographic metadata was included differed by source and by participant, and the metadata was provided uncurated.

The trim is 4 bases for V and 2 bases for J, with a gap of 15 bases between the germline ends. Via the germline V gene, CDR1 is SGHVS and CDR2 FNYEAQ. Reading from cysteine to phenylalanine, the CDR3 counts 16 amino acids. The entry retains the CDR3 DNA only, 48 bases that are in frame from base 1. In the case of this clone: The antigen it recognizes is unknown. Nothing much larger sits one base from this clone, and base qualities are not available.

In Seattle, one collaborating source enrolled patients while the infection was active and tracked those patients longitudinally over the course of disease. Each collaborating institution followed its own protocols to collect whole blood in K2EDTA tubes. For TCRbeta analysis, collaborator samples were shipped as frozen whole blood, as isolated PBMCs, or as DNA extracted from either sample type. TCRbeta CDR3 regions were amplified from genomic DNA using the immunoSEQ Assay, a bias-controlled multiplex PCR. In the source study's methods: Within the assay, amplification of reference gene primers was used to estimate how many nucleated cells each sample contained. To quantify the absolute abundance of each unique TCRbeta CDR3 rearrangement, sequence reads were collapsed and filtered. Productive Simpson clonality was computed per sample as the square root of Simpson's diversity index over productive rearrangements. The clones in this table, taken by TCRdb from immuneACCESS, are in-frame only. Not every clone is retained; where verified, under half of the shortfall comes from an unresolved V gene, and the cause of the rest is unknown. The D gene and trimming were derived from the DNA, and the V and J assignments and clone size from that table. The sample includes fewer than 250,000 clones, with 85% to 90% observed a single time. The ten biggest clones cover less than 3.5% of the sample.

This sequence originates from a man aged 25-40 years with COVID-19, enrolled during active disease. Sequencing input: peripheral blood. The chain employs TRBV7-6 and TRBJ1-3, with a tentative D gene TRBD1 over 5 matching bases. The CDR3 amino acid sequence is: CASSSMRGSAGNTIYF. The sequenced DNA is TGTGCCAGCAGCTCTATGCGGGGGTCAGCTGGAAACACCATATATTTT.